A single T cell receptor (beta chain) is shown here with its context. The data are from a study of CD8 T cells in ankylosing spondylitis. TCRdb redid the calling of the 5' RACE reads with MiXCR, one entry per CDR3 protein. This sample has around 250,000 distinct CDR3 sequences, with 18% found just once. This receptor was identified in a male donor with ankylosing spondylitis or in good health (not recorded which). Sequenced: blood, either unsorted or a sorted T cell fraction (not recorded which).

CDR3 region: CASSLALGGYGVEQYF. The CDR3 DNA follows: TGTGCCAGCAGCTTAGCGCTGGGGGGCTATGGGGTCGAGCAGTACTTC. This chain connects TRBV7-2 to TRBJ2-7; either TRBD1 or TRBD2 may fit D (6 bases each). This CDR3 contains 16 residues. With 0 bases removed from V and 6 bases from J, the gap between germline ends came to 18 bases. Per the germline V gene, CDR1 is SGHTA and CDR2 is FQGNSA.